The present T cell receptor beta chain was sequenced within a study of regulatory T cells in long-lasting Graves disease. Points from the study as a whole: Persistent disease was characterized by preferential usage of TRBV28, TRBJ1-2 and TRBJ2-5. With some 2,800 shared public clonotypes, persistent patients exceeded new patients, who shared roughly 920.

CDR1 and CDR2 (germline): MNHNS, SASEGT. CDR3 length: 15 residues. After removal of 6 bases from V and 2 bases from J, the junction contained 7 bases not matched to a gene. Sample time point: persistent/refractory GD, antithyroid drugs over 5 years with positive TRAb. The TCR library used RNA extracted from PBMCs. A roughly 8.7-milliliter sample of peripheral blood was drawn into EDTA tubes. This clonotype appeared a few times. Its antigen is undetermined. Researchers made TCR beta libraries by using iRepertoire HTBI primers and running Arm-PCR on CDR3 regions. TCRdb re-called the multiplex PCR reads through MiXCR, storing one row per CDR3 protein. The sample has roughly 470,000 distinct CDR3 sequences, about 20% seen once.

The chain recombines TRBV6-1 with TRBJ2-7; 10 bases are shared with TRBD2. The starting material was peripheral blood mononuclear cells (PBMCs), obtained when the disease was refractory, from a patient treated with antithyroid drugs. This TCR was recovered from a female donor with Graves disease. CDR3 region: CASRAGLAATYEQYF. As DNA, the CDR3 is TGTGCCAGCAGGGCCGGACTAGCGGCAACCTACGAGCAGTACTTC.